The entry below gives a single T cell receptor (beta chain) sequence along with its context. The antigen remains unidentified. TCRdb keeps only in-frame clones here, not all; method: immunoSEQ multiplex PCR. The data hold approximately 940,000 clones, with around 80% observed a single time. The source of the sample is a study of shared clonotypes between healthy human individuals. About the study: Every donor yielded three CD4 naive, three CD4 memory, two CD8 naive and one CD8 memory plate.

Overall study findings and caveats: Sample collection involved blood only; tissue repertoires are likely different.

Sample: memory CD4+ T cells sorted from blood. The subset: CD45RA-negative fraction. The clonotype originates from a man between 18 and 29 years old in good health.

This CDR3 reads CAISSLEEQFF. CDR3 sequence (DNA): TGTGCCATCAGTTCCCTCGAGGAGCAGTTCTTC. The J gene is TRBJ2-1, the V gene TRBV10-3, with unresolved D. The CDR3 contains 11 residues. The V gene lost 5 bases and the J gene lost 10 bases, with 9 bases spanning the gap. Germline V gene sequence: CDR1 ENHRY, CDR2 SYGVKD.